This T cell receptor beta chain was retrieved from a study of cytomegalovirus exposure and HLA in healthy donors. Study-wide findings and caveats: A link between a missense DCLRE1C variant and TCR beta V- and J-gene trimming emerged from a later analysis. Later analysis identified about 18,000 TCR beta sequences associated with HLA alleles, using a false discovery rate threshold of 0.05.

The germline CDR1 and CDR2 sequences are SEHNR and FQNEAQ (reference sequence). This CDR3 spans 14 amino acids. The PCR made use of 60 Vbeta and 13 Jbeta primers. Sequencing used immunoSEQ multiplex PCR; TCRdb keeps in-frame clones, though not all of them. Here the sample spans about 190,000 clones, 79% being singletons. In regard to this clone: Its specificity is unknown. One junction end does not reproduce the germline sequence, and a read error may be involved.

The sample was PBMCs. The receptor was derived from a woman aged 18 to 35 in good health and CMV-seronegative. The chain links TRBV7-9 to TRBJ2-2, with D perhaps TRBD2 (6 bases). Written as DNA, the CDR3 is TGTGCCAGCAGCTTACTAGCGAATACCGGGGAACTGTTTTTT. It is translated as CASSLLANTGELFF.